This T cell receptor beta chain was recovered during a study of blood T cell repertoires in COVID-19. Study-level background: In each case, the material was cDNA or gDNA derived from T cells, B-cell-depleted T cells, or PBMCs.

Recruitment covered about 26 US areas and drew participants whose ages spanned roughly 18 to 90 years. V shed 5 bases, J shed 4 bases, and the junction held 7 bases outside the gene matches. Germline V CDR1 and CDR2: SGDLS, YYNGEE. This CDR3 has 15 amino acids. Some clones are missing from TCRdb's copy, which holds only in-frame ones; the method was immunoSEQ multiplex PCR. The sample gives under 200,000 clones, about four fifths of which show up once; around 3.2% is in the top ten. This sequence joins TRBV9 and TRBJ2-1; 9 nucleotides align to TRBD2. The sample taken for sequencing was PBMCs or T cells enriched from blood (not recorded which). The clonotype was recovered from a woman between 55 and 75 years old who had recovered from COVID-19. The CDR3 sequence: CASRVDSGGYNEQFF. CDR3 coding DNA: TGTGCCAGCAGGGTGGATAGCGGGGGATACAATGAGCAGTTCTTC.